This T cell receptor (beta chain) is from a study of blood T cell repertoires in COVID-19. Study-wide background: Spain, Italy and the United States supplied samples that represented acute and convalescent COVID-19. The cDNA or gDNA used as material had been derived from T cells, B-cell-depleted T cells, or PBMCs.

Enrollment of patients from Seattle took place during active infection, with longitudinal follow-up. This clone was observed once. In the source study's methods: Reference gene primer amplification in the assay estimated nucleated cell counts. Clones were read by immunoSEQ multiplex PCR, and TCRdb kept only the in-frame ones, dropping some. V and J calls and clone size are given by that table; D and trimming were obtained from the DNA. The sample carries 250,000 to 350,000 clones, just under 90% recorded once. The origin of this receptor is a woman between 45 and 65 years old with COVID-19, enrolled during active disease. Source material: peripheral blood.

The CDR3 region has the DNA TGTGCCAGCAGACTAGCGGGAGCTAATGAGCAGTTCTTC. It specifies CASRLAGANEQFF. The chain recombines TRBV27 with TRBJ2-1, with TRBD2 identical over 11 bases. Germline CDR1 is MNHEY and CDR2 is SMNVEV (reference sequence). This CDR3 has 13 amino acids. The V gene end was trimmed by 6 bases and the J gene end by 7 bases; junction bases not matched to a gene: 2.